This T cell receptor (beta chain) was profiled in a study of blood T cell repertoires in COVID-19 (TCRdb year 2020). Background on the whole study: Collaborator samples came from the United States, Italy and Spain and covered acute and convalescent phases of COVID-19. The sample metadata nearly always contained a de-identified subject ID, COVID-19 status, age in years and sex. The material from the prospective study consisted of cDNA or gDNA derived from T cells, B-cell-depleted T cells, or PBMCs. Subjects who had been exposed to COVID-19, were actively infected with it, or had recovered from it provided the deeply sampled blood TCRbeta repertoires that made up the dataset. The repertoires were made available in a free public database intended to serve as a resource for research on the immune response to SARS-CoV-2. Samples came from the ongoing ImmuneRACE study (first 160 participants) plus 1,254 subjects from 6 global collaborators. Where available, HLA class I and class II types were taken from metadata supplied by the sample provider and were not determined by assay-based typing. Overall study results and their limits: The amount of clinical and demographic metadata varied by source and participant and was provided uncurated.

CDR3 length: 14 amino acids, cysteine to phenylalanine. Of all the DNA, just the CDR3 is kept, 42 bases in frame from base 1. For CDR1 and CDR2, the germline V gene lists SNHLY and FYNNEI. Ends trimmed: V by 7 bases, J by 4 bases; bases unmatched to a gene: 6. In Seattle, one collaborating source enrolled patients while the infection was active and tracked those patients longitudinally over the course of disease. The collaborating institutions used their own protocols to collect whole blood in K2EDTA tubes. For TCRbeta analysis, collaborators shipped samples as frozen whole blood, isolated PBMCs, or DNA extracted from either of those sample types. Of note for this clone: The antigen it recognizes is unknown. The sample holds no much larger clone one base away, and base qualities are not on file.

TCRbeta CDR3 regions were amplified from genomic DNA using the immunoSEQ Assay, a bias-controlled multiplex PCR. The study's own analysis went as follows. Nucleated cell counts per sample were estimated from amplification of reference gene primers within the assay. To quantify the absolute abundance of each unique TCRbeta CDR3 rearrangement, sequence reads were collapsed and filtered. For each sample, productive Simpson clonality was calculated as the square root of Simpson's diversity index across productive rearrangements. TCRdb took this table from immuneACCESS and kept in-frame rearrangements with V and J called. Such tables lack part of the clones; where checked against another copy, unresolved V genes explain under half of the gap, and the rest is unexplained. Clone size and V and J calls were adopted from that table, with D and trimming inferred from the DNA. The sample data list about 430,000 clones, and roughly 90% of these were observed just once. The top ten constitute 0.7% to 0.85% of the sample.

The origin of this receptor is a man younger than 35 with COVID-19, enrolled during active disease. The rearrangement combines TRBV2 with TRBJ1-2; TRBD1 lines up with 10 middle nucleotides. Material for sequencing was peripheral blood. The DNA is as follows: TGTGCCAGCATCCCGGGACAGGGGACCTATGGCTACACCTTC. This sequence encodes CASIPGQGTYGYTF.